These 6 T cell receptor beta chains were sequenced from one sample in a study of breast tumors, draining lymph nodes, adjacent tissues. One entry per CDR3 protein, called by TCRdb with MiXCR from the multiplex PCR reads. The table shows about 270,000 distinct CDR3 sequences, with 30% occurring only once. Samples came from axillary lymph nodes draining the breast cancer. The sample consisted of axillary lymph node tissue. The receptors come from a female donor with breast cancer. Some clones in this sample may be carry-over from other donors' samples.

This clonotype occurred many times. J is TRBJ2-3 and V is TRBV20-1; 8 bases map to TRBD2. Germline CDR1 DFQATT, CDR2 SNEGSKA (reference sequence). V lost 1 base and J lost 3; bases outside the gene matches: 12. This CDR3 region has 17 residues. Written as DNA, the CDR3 is TGCAGTGCTAGAGTCTCTAGTGGCGGGAGGTGGACAGATACGCAGTATTTT. The encoded protein is CSARVSSGGRWTDTQYF.

This chain uses TRBV18 with TRBJ2-1; D is unresolved. Per germline, CDR1 KGHSH and CDR2 LQKENI. The CDR3 totals 12 residues. V was trimmed by 2 bases and J by 6 bases, leaving 5 bases between them. The CDR3 sequence is CASSPSVNEQFF. CDR3 DNA sequence: TGTGCCAGCTCACCAAGTGTCAATGAGCAGTTCTTC.

This clonotype was counted ten times or more. This chain connects TRBV10-3 to TRBJ2-3; no definite D call. CDR1 and CDR2 from the germline V gene are ENHRY and SYGVKD. Trimming removed 0 bases from V and 6 bases from J, with 13 bases in between. The CDR3 runs to 15 residues. The CDR3 sequence: CAISESDRMGDTQYF. For the CDR3, the DNA is TGTGCCATCAGTGAGTCGGACCGGATGGGGGATACGCAGTATTTT.

There are many counts of this clonotype. The J gene is TRBJ2-3, the V gene TRBV4-1; D perhaps matches TRBD2 (6 bases). The length of the CDR3 is 15 residues. Trimming cost V 4 bases and J 4 bases, with 15 bases left between them. CDR1 is MGHRA, CDR2 YSYEKL, per germline. CDR3 amino acids: CASSRGGAPADTQYF. CDR3 in DNA: TGCGCCAGCAGCCGTGGAGGGGCGCCGGCAGATACGCAGTATTTT.

In its sample, this clonotype was seen many times. V and J are TRBV6-2 or TRBV6-3 and TRBJ2-5; 7 bases align to TRBD1. The CDR3 length is 12 residues. V shed 7 bases, J shed 4 bases, and the junction held 3 bases outside the gene matches. Germline-derived CDR1 and CDR2 are MNHEY and SVGEGT. CDR3: CASKSGGETQYF. The CDR3 DNA reads as TGTGCCAGCAAGTCAGGGGGAGAGACCCAGTACTTC.

Turning to this clonotype: A much larger clone differs by one base, so this may be a read error. This chain links TRBV5-5 with TRBJ1-1, with 7 bases that match TRBD1. This CDR3 region has 12 residues. CDR1 is SGHKS, CDR2 YYEKEE, per germline (reference sequence). The CDR3 bases are TGTGCCAGCAGCAGGACAGGCAAGGGGGCTTCCTTT. It is translated as CASSRTGKGASF.